This entry describes one T cell receptor (beta chain). The table came from immunoSEQ multiplex PCR; TCRdb's copy has only in-frame clones and leaves some out. The profile shows approximately 2.5 million clones, approximately 92% of them singletons. V shed 4 bases and J 3 bases; nucleotides not matched to a gene: 6. Germline CDR1 is SGHKS and CDR2 is YYEKEE (reference sequence). This CDR3 has 15 amino acids. The data stem from a study of shared clonotypes between healthy human individuals. On the study more broadly: Donors had three CD4 naive, three CD4 memory, two CD8 naive and one CD8 memory plate apiece.

The material sequenced was naive CD4+ T cells sorted from blood. Described subset: CD45RA+ positively selected. The sequence derives from a man aged 18-30 years in good health. This rearrangement joins TRBV5-5 to TRBJ1-1; TRBD1 agrees at 10 bases. The CDR3 region is CASSQQGQGHTEAFF. Written as DNA, the CDR3 is TGTGCCAGCAGCCAACAGGGACAGGGGCACACTGAAGCTTTCTTT.